Following are 4 T cell receptor beta chains from one sample sequenced in a study of blood T cells in healthy people across ages. It was with a sample-barcoded 5' primer and a J-beta primer mix that a second PCR of about 6 to 11 cycles was run. TCRdb analysed the 5' RACE reads with MiXCR anew, one entry per CDR3 protein. The sample includes 700,000 to 800,000 distinct CDR3 sequences, around 40% of them seen just once. Specimen: blood. These receptors came from a woman aged 55-70 years in good health.

The chain has TRBV20-1 and TRBJ2-7; TRBD2 agrees at 12 bases. Germline-derived CDR1 and CDR2 are DFQATT and SNEGSKA (reference sequence). CDR3 length: 14 amino acids. The ends lost 5 bases at V and 5 bases at J; junction bases unmatched: 7. CDR3 DNA: TGCAGTGCTTCCAGGACTAGCGGGACCCACGAGCAGTACTTC. Its translation: CSASRTSGTHEQYF.

The chain uses TRBV5-6 and TRBJ1-5; 9 bases are a match to TRBD1. Germline V gene data show CDR1 as SGHDT and CDR2 as YYEEEE. The CDR3 runs to 13 residues. Trimming cost V 3 bases and J 8 bases; bases outside gene matches: 3. The CDR3 loop is CASSYDRGKPQHF. The CDR3 DNA is TGTGCCAGCAGCTATGACAGGGGGAAGCCCCAGCATTTT.

The chain is built from TRBV2 and TRBJ2-5; D is undetermined. The assigned J gene may be wrong: the sequence end matches TRBJ2-7 better. Germline CDR1 reads SNHLY; CDR2 reads FYNNEI. This CDR3 has 13 amino acids. CDR3 amino acids: CASSESTYYEQYF. The CDR3 nucleotides are TGTGCCAGCAGTGAATCCACTTACTACGAGCAGTACTTC.

This clonotype appeared a few times. The chain carries TRBV5-1 and TRBJ1-5; D may be TRBD1 (6 bases). Germline-derived CDR1 and CDR2 are SGHRS and YFSETQ. This CDR3 is 15 amino acids long. The V end was cut by 6 bases, the J end by 2 bases, with 15 bases between. CDR3 loop: CASTLGGAGNQPQHF. CDR3 in DNA: TGCGCCAGCACCCTGGGGGGGGCCGGCAATCAGCCCCAGCATTTT.